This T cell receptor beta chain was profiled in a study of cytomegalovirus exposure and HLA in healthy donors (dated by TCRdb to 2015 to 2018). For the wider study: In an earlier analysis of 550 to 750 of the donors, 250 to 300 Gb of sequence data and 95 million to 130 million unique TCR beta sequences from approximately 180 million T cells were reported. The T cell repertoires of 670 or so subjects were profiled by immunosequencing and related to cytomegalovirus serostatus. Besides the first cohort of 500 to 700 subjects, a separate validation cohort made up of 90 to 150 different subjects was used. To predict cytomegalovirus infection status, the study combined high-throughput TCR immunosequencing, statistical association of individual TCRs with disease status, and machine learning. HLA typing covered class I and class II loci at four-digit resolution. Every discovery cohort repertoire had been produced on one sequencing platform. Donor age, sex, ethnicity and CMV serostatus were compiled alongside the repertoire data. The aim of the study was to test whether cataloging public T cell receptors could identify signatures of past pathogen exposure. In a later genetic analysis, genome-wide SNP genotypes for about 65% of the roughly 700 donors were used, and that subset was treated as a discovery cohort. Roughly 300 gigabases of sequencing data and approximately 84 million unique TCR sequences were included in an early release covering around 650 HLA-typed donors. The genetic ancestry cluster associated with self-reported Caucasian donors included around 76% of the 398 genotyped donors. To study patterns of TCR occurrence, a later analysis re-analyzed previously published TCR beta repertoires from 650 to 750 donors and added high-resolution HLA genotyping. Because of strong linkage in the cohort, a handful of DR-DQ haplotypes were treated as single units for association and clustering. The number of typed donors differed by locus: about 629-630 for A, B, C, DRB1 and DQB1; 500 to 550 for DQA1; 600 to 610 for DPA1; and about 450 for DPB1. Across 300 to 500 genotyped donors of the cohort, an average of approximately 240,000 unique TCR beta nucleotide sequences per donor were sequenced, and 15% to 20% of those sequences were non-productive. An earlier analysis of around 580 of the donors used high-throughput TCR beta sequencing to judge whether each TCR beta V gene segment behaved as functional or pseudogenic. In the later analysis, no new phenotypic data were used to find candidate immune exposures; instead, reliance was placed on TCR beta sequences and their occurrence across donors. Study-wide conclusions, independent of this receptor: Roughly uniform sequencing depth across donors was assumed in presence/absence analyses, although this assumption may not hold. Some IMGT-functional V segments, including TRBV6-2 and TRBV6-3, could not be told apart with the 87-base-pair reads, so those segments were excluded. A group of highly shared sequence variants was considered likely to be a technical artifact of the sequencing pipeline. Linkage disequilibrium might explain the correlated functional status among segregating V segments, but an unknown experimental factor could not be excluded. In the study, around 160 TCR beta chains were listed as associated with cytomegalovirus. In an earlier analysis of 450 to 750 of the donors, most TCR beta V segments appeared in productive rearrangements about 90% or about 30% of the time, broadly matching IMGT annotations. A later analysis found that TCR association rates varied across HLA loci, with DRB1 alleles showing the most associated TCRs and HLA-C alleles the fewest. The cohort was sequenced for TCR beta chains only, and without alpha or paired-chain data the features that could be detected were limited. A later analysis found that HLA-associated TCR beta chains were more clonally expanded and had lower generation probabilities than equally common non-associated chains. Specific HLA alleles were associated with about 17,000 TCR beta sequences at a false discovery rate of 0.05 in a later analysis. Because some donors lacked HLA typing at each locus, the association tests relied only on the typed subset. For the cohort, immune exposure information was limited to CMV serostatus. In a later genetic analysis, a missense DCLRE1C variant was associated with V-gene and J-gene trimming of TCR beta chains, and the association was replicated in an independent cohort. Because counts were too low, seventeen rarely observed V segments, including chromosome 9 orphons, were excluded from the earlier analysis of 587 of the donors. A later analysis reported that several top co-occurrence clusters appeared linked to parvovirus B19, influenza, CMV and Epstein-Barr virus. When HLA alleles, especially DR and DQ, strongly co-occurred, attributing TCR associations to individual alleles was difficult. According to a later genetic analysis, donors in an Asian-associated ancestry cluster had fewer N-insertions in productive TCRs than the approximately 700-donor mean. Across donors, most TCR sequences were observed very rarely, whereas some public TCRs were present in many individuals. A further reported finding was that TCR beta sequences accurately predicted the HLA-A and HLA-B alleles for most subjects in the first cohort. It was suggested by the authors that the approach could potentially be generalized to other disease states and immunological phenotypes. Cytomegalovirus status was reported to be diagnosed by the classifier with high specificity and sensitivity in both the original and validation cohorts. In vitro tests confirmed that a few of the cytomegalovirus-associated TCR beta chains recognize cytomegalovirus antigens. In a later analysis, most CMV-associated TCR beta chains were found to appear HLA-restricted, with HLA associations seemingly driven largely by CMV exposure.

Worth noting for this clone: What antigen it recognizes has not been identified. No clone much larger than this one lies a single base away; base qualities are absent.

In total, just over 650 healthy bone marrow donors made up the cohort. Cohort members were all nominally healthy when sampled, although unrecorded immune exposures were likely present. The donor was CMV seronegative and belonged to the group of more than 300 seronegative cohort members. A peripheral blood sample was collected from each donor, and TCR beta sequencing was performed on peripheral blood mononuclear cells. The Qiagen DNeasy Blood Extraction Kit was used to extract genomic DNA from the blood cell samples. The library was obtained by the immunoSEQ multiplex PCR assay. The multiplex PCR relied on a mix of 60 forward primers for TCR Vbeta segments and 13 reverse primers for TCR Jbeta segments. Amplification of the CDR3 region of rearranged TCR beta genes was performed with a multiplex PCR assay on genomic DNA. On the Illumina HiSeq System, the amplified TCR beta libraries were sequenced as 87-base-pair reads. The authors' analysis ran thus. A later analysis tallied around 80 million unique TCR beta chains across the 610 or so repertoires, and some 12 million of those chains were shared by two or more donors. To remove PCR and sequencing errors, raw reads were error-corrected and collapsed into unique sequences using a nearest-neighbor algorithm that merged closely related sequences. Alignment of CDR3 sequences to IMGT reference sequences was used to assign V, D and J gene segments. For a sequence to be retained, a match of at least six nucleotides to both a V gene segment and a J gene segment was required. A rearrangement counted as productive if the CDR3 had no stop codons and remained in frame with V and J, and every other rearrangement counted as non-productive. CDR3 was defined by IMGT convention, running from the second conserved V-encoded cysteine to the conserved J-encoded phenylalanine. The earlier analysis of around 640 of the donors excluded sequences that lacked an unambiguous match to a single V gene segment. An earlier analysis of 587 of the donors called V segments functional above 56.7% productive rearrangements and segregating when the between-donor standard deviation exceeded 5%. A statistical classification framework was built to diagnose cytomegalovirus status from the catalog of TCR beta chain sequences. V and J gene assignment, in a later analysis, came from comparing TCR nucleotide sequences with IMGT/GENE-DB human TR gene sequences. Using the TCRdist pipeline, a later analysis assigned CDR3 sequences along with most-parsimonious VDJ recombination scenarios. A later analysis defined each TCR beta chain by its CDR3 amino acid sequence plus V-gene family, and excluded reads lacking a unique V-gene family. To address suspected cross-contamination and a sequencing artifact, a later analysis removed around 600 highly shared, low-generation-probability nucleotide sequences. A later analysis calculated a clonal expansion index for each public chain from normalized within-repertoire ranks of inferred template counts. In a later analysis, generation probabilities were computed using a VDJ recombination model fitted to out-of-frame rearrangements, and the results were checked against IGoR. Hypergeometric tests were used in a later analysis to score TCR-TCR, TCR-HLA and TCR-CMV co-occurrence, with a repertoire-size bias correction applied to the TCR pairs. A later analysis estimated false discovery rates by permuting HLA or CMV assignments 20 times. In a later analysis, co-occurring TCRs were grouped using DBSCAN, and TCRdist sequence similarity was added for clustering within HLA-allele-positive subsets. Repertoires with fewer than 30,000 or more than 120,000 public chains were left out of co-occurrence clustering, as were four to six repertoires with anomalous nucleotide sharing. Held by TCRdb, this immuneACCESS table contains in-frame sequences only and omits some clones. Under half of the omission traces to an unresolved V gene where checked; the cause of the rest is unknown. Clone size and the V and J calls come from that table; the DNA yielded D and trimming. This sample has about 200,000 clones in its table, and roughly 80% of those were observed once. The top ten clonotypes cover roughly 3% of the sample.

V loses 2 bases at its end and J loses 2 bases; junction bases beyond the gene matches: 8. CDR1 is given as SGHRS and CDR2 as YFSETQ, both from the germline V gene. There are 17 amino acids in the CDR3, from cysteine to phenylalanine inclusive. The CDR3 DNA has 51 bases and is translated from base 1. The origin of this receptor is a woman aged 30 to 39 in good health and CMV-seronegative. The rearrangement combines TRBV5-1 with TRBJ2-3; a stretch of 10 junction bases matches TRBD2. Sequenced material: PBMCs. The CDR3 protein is CASSFPSGGPHTDTQYF. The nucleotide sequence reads TGCGCCAGCAGCTTCCCTAGCGGGGGCCCGCACACAGATACGCAGTATTTT.